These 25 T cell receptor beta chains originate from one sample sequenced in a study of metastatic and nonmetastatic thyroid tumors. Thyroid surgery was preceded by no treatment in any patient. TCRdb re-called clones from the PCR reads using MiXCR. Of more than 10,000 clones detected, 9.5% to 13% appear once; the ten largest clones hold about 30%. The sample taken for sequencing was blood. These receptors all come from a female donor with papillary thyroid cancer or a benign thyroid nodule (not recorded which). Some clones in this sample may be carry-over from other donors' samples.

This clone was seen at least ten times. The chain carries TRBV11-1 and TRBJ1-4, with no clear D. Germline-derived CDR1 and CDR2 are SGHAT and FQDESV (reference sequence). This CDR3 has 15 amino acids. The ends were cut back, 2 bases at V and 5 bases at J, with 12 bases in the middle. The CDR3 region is CASSLSGDYNEKLFF. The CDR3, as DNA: TGTGCCAGCAGCTTATCGGGAGACTACAATGAAAAACTGTTTTTT.

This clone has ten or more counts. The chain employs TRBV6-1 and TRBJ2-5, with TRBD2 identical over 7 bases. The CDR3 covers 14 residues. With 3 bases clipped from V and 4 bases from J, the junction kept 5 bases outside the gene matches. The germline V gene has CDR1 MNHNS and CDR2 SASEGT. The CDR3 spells CASSEPAGLETQYF. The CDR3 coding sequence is TGTGCCAGCAGTGAGCCAGCGGGGTTAGAGACCCAGTACTTC.

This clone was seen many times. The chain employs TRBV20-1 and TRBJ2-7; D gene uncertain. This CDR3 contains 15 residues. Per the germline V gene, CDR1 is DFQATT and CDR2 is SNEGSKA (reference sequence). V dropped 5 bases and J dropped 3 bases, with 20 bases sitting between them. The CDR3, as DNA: TGCAGTGCTGGGTCGACCCGCTCTGGGGTCTACGAGCAGTACTTC. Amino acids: CSAGSTRSGVYEQYF.

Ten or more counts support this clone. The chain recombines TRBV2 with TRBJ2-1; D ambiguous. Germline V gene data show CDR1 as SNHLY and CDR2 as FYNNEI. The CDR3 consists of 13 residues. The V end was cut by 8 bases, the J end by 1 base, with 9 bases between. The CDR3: CASAAESYNEQFF. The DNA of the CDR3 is TGTGCCAGCGCGGCTGAATCCTACAATGAGCAGTTCTTC.

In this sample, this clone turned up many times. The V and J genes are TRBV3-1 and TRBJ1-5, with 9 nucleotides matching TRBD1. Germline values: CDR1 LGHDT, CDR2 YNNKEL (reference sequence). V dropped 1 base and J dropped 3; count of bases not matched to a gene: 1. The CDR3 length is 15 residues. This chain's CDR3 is CASSQGTGDNQPQHF. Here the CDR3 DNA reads TGTGCCAGCAGCCAAGGGACAGGGGACAATCAGCCCCAGCATTTT.

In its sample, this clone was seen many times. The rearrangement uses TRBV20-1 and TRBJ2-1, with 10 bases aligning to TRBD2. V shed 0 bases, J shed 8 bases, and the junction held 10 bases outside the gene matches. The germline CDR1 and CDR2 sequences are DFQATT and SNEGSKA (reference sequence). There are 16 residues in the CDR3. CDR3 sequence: CSARDLMKAGGDEQFF. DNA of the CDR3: TGCAGTGCTAGAGACTTGATGAAAGCGGGAGGGGATGAGCAGTTCTTC.

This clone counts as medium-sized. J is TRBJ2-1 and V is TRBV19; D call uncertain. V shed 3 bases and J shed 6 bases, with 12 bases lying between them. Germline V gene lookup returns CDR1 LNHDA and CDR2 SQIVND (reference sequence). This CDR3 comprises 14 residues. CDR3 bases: TGTGCCAGTAGTATCCAGATTAGCACCAATGAGCAGTTCTTC. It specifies CASSIQISTNEQFF.

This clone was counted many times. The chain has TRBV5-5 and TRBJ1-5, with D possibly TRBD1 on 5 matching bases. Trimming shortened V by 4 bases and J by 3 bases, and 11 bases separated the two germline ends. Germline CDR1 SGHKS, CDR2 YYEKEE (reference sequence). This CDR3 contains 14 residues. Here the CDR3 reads CASSGDGANQPQHF. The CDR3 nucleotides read TGTGCCAGCAGCGGGGACGGAGCCAATCAGCCCCAGCATTTT.

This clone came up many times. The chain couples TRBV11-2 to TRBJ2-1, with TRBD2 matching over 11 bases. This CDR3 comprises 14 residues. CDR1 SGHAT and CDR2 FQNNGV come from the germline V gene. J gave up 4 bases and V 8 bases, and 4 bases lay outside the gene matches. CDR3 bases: TGTGCCAGCTCACTAGCGGGGGAATACAATGAGCAGTTCTTC. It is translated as CASSLAGEYNEQFF.

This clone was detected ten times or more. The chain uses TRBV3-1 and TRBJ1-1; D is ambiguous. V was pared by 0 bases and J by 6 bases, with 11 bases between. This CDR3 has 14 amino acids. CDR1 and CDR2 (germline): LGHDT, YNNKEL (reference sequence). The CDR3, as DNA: TGTGCCAGCAGCCAAGAATTATCGGGTTCTGAAGCTTTCTTT. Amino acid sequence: CASSQELSGSEAFF.

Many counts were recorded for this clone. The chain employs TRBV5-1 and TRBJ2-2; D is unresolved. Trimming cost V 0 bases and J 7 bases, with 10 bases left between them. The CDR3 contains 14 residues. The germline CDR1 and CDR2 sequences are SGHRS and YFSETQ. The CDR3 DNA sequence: TGCGCCAGCAGCTTGGCGGAGACGGGCGGGGAGCTGTTTTTT. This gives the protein CASSLAETGGELFF.

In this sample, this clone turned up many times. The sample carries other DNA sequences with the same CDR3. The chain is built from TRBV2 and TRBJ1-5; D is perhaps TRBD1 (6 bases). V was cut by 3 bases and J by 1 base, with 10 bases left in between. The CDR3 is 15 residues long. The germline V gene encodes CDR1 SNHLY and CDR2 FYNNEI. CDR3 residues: CASSEATGSNQPQHF. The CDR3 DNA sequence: TGTGCCAGCAGTGAGGCAACAGGGAGCAATCAGCCCCAGCATTTT. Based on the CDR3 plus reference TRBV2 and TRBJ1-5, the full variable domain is EPEVTQTPSHQVTQMGQEVILRCVPISNHLYFYWYRQILGQKVEFLVSFYNNEISEKSEIFDDQFSVERPDGSNFTLKIRSTKLEDSAMYFCASSEATGSNQPQHFGDGTRLSIL.

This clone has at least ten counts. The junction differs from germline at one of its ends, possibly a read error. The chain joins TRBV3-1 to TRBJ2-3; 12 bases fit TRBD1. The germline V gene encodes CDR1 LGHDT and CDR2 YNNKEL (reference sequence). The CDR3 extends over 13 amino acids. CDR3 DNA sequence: TGTGCCAGCAGCCCAAGAGGGACAGGGGGCTCTCGTTTT. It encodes CASSPRGTGGSRF.

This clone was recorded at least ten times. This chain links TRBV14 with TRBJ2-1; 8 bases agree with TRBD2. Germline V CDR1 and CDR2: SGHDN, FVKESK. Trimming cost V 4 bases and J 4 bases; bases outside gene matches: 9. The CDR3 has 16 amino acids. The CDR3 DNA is TGTGCCAGCAGCCCGTTAACTAGCGGAAGTTACAATGAGCAGTTCTTC. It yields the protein CASSPLTSGSYNEQFF.

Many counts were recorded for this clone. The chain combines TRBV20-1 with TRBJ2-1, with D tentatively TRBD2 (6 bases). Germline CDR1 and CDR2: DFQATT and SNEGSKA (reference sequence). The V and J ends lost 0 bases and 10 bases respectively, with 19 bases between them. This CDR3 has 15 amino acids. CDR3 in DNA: TGCAGTGCTAGAGATCCCAGGCAGGGCGGGGAAGAGCAGTTCTTC. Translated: CSARDPRQGGEEQFF.

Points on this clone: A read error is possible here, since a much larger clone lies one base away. This CDR3 reads CSAGFGIGEKLFF. The CDR3 DNA sequence: TGCAGTGCTGGTTTCGGGATCGGTGAAAAACTGTTTTTT. The genes are TRBV20-1 and TRBJ1-4; D gene uncertain. Per the germline V gene, CDR1 is DFQATT and CDR2 is SNEGSKA (reference sequence). V shed 5 bases and J shed 7 bases, with 14 bases lying between them. The CDR3 consists of 13 residues.

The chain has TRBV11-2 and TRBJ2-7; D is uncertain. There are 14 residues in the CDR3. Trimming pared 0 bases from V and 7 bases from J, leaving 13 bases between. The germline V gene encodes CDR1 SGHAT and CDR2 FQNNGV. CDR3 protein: CASSLDPSIREQYF. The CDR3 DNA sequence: TGTGCCAGCAGCTTAGATCCCAGTATACGAGAGCAGTACTTC.

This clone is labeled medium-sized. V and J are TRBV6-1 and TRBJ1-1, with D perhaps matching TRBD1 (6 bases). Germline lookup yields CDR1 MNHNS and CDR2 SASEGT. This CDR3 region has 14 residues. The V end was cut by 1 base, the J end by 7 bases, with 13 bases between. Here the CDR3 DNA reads TGTGCCAGCAGTGAAGATTGGGGGGCCAATGAAGCTTTCTTT. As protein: CASSEDWGANEAFF.

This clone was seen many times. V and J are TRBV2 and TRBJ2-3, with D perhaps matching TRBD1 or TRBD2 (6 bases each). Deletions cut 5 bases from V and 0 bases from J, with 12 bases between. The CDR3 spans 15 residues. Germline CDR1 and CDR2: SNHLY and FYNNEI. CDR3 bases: TGTGCCAGCAGTATGTGGGGGGCTAGCACAGATACGCAGTATTTT. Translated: CASSMWGASTDTQYF.

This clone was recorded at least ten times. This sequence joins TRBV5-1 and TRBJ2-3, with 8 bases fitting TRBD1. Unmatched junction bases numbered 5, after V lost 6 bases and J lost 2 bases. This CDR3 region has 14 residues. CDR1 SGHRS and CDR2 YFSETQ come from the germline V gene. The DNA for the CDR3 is TGCGCCAGCACCGAGACAGGGGACACAGATACGCAGTATTTT. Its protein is CASTETGDTDTQYF.

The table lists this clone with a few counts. CDR3 loop: CASRQGLLSGANVLTF. CDR3 sequence (DNA): TGTGCCAGCCGACAGGGGTTACTCTCTGGGGCCAACGTCCTGACTTTC. The genes are TRBV28 and TRBJ2-6; the match to TRBD1 covers 8 bases. This CDR3 has 16 residues. Germline V lookup: CDR1 MDHEN, CDR2 SYDVKM. The trim removed 8 bases at V and 0 bases at J, leaving 6 bases unmatched.

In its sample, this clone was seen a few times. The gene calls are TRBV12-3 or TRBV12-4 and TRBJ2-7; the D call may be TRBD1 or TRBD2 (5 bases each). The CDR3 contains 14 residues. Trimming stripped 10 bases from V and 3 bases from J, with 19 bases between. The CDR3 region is CATSPGQSYYEQYF. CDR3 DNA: TGTGCCACCAGCCCGGGGCAGTCCTACTACGAGCAGTACTTC.

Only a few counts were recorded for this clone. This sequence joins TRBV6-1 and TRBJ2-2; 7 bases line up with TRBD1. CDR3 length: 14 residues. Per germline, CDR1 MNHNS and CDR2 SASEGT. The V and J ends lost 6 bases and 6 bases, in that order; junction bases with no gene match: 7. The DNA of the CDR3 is TGTGCCAGCAGGCTAGGGGGCGGCCCCGGGGAGCTGTTTTTT. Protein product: CASRLGGGPGELFF.

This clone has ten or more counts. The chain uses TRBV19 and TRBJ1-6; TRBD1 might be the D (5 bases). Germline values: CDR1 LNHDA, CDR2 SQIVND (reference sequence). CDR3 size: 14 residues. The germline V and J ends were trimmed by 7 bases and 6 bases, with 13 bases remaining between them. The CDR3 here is CASTHSDTNSPLHF. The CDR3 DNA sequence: TGTGCCAGTACCCACTCGGACACTAATTCACCCCTCCACTTT.

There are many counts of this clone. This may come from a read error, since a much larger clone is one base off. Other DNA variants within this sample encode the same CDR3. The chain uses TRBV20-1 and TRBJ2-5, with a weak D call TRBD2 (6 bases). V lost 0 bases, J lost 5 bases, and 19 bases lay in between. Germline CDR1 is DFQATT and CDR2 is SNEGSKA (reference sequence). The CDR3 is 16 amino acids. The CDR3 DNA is TGCAGTGCTAGAGATTTCCGGGAGAGCCTTGGGGAGACCCAGTACTTC. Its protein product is CSARDFRESLGETQYF.